Listed below are T cell receptor beta chains from one sample, sequenced in a study of blood T cell repertoires in COVID-19. Some clones are missing from TCRdb's copy, which holds only in-frame ones; the method was immunoSEQ multiplex PCR. The sample has 150,000 to 200,000 clones; around 83% are singletons. The sample taken for sequencing was peripheral blood. All receptors come from a man aged 18 to 30 with acute or convalescent COVID-19. CDR3s include the opening cysteine and the closing phenylalanine or tryptophan. The D gene is left open where the match is weak. Clone size is not always given. Where it is, it says once, few, many or a class for expanded clones.

j_call v_call d_call clone_size cdr3_nt cdr3_aa
TRBJ2-7 TRBV7-9 NA NA TGTGCCAGCAGCTTGGGGCAGACAACCTACGAGCAGTACTTC CASSLGQTTYEQYF
TRBJ2-2 TRBV6-4 NA NA TGTGCCAGCAGTAGCACTAGTGGAGCCACCGGGGAGCTGTTTTTT CASSSTSGATGELFF
TRBJ2-1 TRBV3-1/TRBV3-2 NA NA TGTGCCAGCAGACAGCTAAATGAGCAGTTCTTC CASRQLNEQFF
TRBJ2-1 TRBV7-3 NA NA TGTGCCAGCAGCTTTACAGGGCCGGCGGGTGAGCAGTTCTTC CASSFTGPAGEQFF
TRBJ2-3 TRBV7-6 TRBD2 NA TGTGCCAGCAGCTTAGCGGCGGGGGGGAGTGCTAGCACAGATACGCAGTATTTT CASSLAAGGSASTDTQYF
TRBJ1-1 TRBV9 NA NA TGTGCCAGCAGCGTATTGGTCGGAGGGACTGAAGCTTTCTTT CASSVLVGGTEAFF
TRBJ2-5 TRBV7-2 TRBD1 NA TGTGCCAGCAGCCTACAGGGGGGTCGAGAGACCCAGTACTTC CASSLQGGRETQYF
TRBJ2-1 TRBV7-8 NA few TGTGCCAGCAGCCTCCTGGCGGGGGCGAGGTACAATGAGCAGTTCTTC CASSLLAGARYNEQFF
TRBJ2-4 TRBV9 TRBD2 NA TGTGCCAGCAGCTTGGGACTAGCGGGGGCGGCCAAAAACATTCAGTACTTC CASSLGLAGAAKNIQYF
TRBJ1-5 TRBV28 NA NA TGTGCCAGCAGCCCGGGGGATCAGCCCCAGCATTTT CASSPGDQPQHF
TRBJ1-5 TRBV19 TRBD1 NA TGTGCCAGTATCCGGACAGGCTCTTGGGATCAGCCCCAGCATTTT CASIRTGSWDQPQHF
TRBJ1-5 TRBV30 NA NA TGTGCCTGGAGTGGAAAGGGACTAAACAATCAGCCCCAGCATTTT CAWSGKGLNNQPQHF
TRBJ2-3 TRBV2 NA NA TGTGCCAGCAGTGGGACAGCCACAGATACGCAGTATTTT CASSGTATDTQYF
TRBJ2-1 TRBV5-1 NA NA TGCGCCAGCAGCGAGGTGGAGGGGTCTAATGAGCAGTTCTTC CASSEVEGSNEQFF
TRBJ1-1 TRBV7-9 NA NA TGTGCCAGCAGCATCACAGGGTACACTGAAGCTTTCTTT CASSITGYTEAFF